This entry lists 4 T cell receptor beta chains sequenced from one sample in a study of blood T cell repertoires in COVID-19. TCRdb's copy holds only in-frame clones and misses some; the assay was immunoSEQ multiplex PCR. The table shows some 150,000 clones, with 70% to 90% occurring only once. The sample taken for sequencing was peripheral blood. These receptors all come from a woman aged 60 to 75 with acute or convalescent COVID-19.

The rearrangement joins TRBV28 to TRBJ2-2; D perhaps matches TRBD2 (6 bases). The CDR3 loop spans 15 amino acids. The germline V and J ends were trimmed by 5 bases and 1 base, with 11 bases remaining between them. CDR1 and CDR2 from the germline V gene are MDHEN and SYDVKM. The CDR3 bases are TGTGCCAGCAGTCCTCGGGACTGGAACACCGGGGAGCTGTTTTTT. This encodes CASSPRDWNTGELFF.

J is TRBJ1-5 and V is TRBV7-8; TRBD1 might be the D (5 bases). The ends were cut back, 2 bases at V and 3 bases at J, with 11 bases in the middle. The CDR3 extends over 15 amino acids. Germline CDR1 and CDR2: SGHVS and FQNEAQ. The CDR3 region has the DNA TGTGCCAGCAGCTTAATTGACAGCTCCAATCAGCCCCAGCATTTT. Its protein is CASSLIDSSNQPQHF.

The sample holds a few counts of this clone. Here the CDR3 reads CASSPRGRGENTGELFF. CDR3 DNA sequence: TGTGCCAGCAGCCCCCGGGGGCGGGGGGAAAACACCGGGGAGCTGTTTTTT. The V and J genes are TRBV4-2 and TRBJ2-2; TRBD2 matches at 8 bases. V lost 4 bases, J lost 2 bases, and 9 bases stayed unmatched. This CDR3 contains 17 residues. Germline CDR1 reads LGHNA; CDR2 reads YNFKEQ.

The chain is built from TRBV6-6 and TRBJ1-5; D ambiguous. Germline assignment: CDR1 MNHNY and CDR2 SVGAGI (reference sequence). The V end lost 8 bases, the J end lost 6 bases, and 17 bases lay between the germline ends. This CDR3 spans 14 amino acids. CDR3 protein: CASEKTERGQPQHF. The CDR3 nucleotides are TGTGCCAGCGAGAAAACCGAGAGAGGTCAGCCCCAGCATTTT.